Shown below are 17 T cell receptor beta chains from a single sample sequenced in a study of CD4+ T cells in melanoma (dated by TCRdb to between 2021 and 2022). The library was built by means of the immunoSEQ multiplex PCR assay. This immuneACCESS table, as held by TCRdb, lists in-frame sequences with V and J called but not all clones. Of the missing ones, under half trace to an unresolved V gene in checked studies; the others have no known cause. Counted in this sample were more than 110,000 clones; around nine tenths of them appeared once. About 1.5% of the sample comes from the top ten. The receptors here all came from a human donor with melanoma.

The genes are TRBV18 and TRBJ2-1; the match to TRBD2 covers 10 bases. The junction had 4 bases not matched to a gene; V was cut back by 2 bases and J by 6 bases. The CDR3 length is 15 residues. CDR1 is KGHSH, CDR2 LQKENI, per germline. The CDR3 reads CASSPGIAGGNEQFF. In DNA form, the CDR3 reads TGTGCCAGCTCACCAGGGATAGCGGGGGGCAATGAGCAGTTCTTC.

V and J are TRBV28 and TRBJ2-1, with TRBD1 identical over 7 bases. In germline, CDR1 is MDHEN, CDR2 SYDVKM. The CDR3 runs 15 residues. Trimming took 3 bases from V and 1 from J; bases not matched to a gene: 3. In DNA form, the CDR3 reads TGTGCCAGCAGTTTCCGGGACAGATCCTACAATGAGCAGTTCTTC. This encodes CASSFRDRSYNEQFF.

The rearrangement joins TRBV5-4 to TRBJ2-3; D gene uncertain. The CDR3 is 16 residues long. The V gene's germline CDR1 is SGHNT and CDR2 YYREEE (reference sequence). V lost 4 bases and J lost 2, with 17 bases in between. CDR3 nucleotide sequence: TGTGCCAGCAGCCGCATCGGGTGGTCTATCACAGATACGCAGTATTTT. Amino acids: CASSRIGWSITDTQYF.

V usage is TRBV2 and J usage is TRBJ1-6; D is undetermined. The CDR3 runs to 14 residues. Trimming removed 9 bases at V and 5 bases at J, with 14 bases between. Germline CDR1 SNHLY, CDR2 FYNNEI. The CDR3 nucleotides read TGTGCCAGTCGGATCGACGGGGATAATTCACCCCTCCACTTT. Translating gives CASRIDGDNSPLHF.

The rearrangement uses TRBV2 and TRBJ1-5, with D perhaps matching TRBD1 (5 bases). CDR3 length: 12 amino acids. Germline V gives CDR1 SNHLY, CDR2 FYNNEI. Trimming took off 7 bases at V and 8 bases at J, with 12 bases between the two ends. The CDR3 here is CASNVQAKPQHF. CDR3 sequence (DNA): TGTGCCAGCAACGTACAGGCAAAGCCCCAGCATTTT.

The table lists this clone with a few counts. V and J are TRBV5-1 and TRBJ1-1, with D maybe TRBD1 (6 bases). Germline V gene sequence: CDR1 SGHRS, CDR2 YFSETQ. CDR3 length: 15 amino acids. V shed 0 bases and J shed 1 base, with 10 bases lying between them. The CDR3 spells CASSLGGTQNTEAFF. CDR3 coding DNA: TGCGCCAGCAGCTTGGGTGGGACACAGAACACTGAAGCTTTCTTT. The full variable domain, its missing parts supplied by reference TRBV5-1 and TRBJ1-1, is KAGVTQTPRYLIKTRGQQVTLSCSPISGHRSVSWYQQTPGQGLQFLFEYFSETQRNKGNFPGRFSGRQFSNSRSEMNVSTLELGDSALYLCASSLGGTQNTEAFFGQGTRLTVV.

The chain joins TRBV4-1 to TRBJ2-1; 7 bases line up with TRBD1. Looked up from germline, CDR1 is MGHRA and CDR2 is YSYEKL. This CDR3 comprises 18 residues. V lost 4 bases to trimming and J lost 0 bases; unmatched junction nucleotides: 12. The CDR3 region is CASSRKRDSNPSYNEQFF. The CDR3 region has the DNA TGCGCCAGCAGCCGAAAGAGGGACAGCAACCCCTCCTACAATGAGCAGTTCTTC.

The chain is built from TRBV5-6 and TRBJ2-7, with 8 positions matching TRBD1. Looked up from germline, CDR1 is SGHDT and CDR2 is YYEEEE. The CDR3 sequence is 11 residues long. V gave up 2 bases and J gave up 9 bases; unmatched junction bases: 1. CDR3 coding DNA: TGTGCCAGCAGCTTTGGACAGGGGCAGTACTTC. It translates to CASSFGQGQYF.

The chain recombines TRBV15 with TRBJ2-7; TRBD1 matches 7 bases. From germline, CDR1 is LNHNV and CDR2 YYDKDF (reference sequence). The CDR3 is made up of 14 amino acids. V gave up 1 base and J gave up 7 bases; unmatched junction bases: 7. The CDR3 DNA reads TGTGCCACCAGCAGAGGGCCGGGACAGCGAGAGCAGTACTTC. Translated: CATSRGPGQREQYF.

The rearrangement uses TRBV5-1 and TRBJ2-5; TRBD2 aligns across 11 bases. The V gene end was trimmed by 2 bases and the J gene end by 4 bases; junction bases not matched to a gene: 7. This CDR3 has 16 amino acids. Germline V gene sequence: CDR1 SGHRS, CDR2 YFSETQ. The CDR3 loop is CASSFTSGSRAETQYF. CDR3 sequence (DNA): TGCGCCAGCAGCTTTACTAGCGGGAGCCGAGCAGAGACCCAGTACTTC.

The gene calls are TRBV10-2 and TRBJ2-1, with a possible D match to TRBD1 (6 bases). This CDR3 comprises 15 residues. Trimming shortened V by 7 bases and J by 6 bases, and 19 bases separated the two germline ends. CDR1 is WSHSY and CDR2 is SAAADI in the germline V gene. The CDR3 region is CASTDIIQGVNEQFF. In DNA form, the CDR3 reads TGCGCCAGCACCGACATTATACAGGGAGTCAATGAGCAGTTCTTC.

The genes are TRBV27 and TRBJ2-3; 14 bases are a match to TRBD2. V gave up 6 bases and J gave up 5 bases; unmatched junction bases: 4. This CDR3 is 15 amino acids long. CDR1 MNHEY and CDR2 SMNVEV come from the germline V gene (reference sequence). As DNA, the CDR3 is TGTGCCAGCAGGAAGACTAGCGGGGGGGGAGATACGCAGTATTTT. As protein: CASRKTSGGGDTQYF.

In the case of this clone: A junction end diverges from the germline sequence, so it may reflect a read error. V usage is TRBV6-6 and J usage is TRBJ2-4, with 9 bases matching TRBD1. The CDR3 runs to 16 residues. CDR1 is MNHNY and CDR2 is SVGAGI in the germline V gene (reference sequence). Written as DNA, the CDR3 is TGTGCCGGCAGTTTACAGGGGGCGAAGTCCAAAAACATTCAGTACTTC. Amino acid sequence: CAGSLQGAKSKNIQYF.

J is TRBJ1-6 and V is TRBV9, with D possibly being TRBD1 (5 bases). CDR1 and CDR2 from the germline V gene are SGDLS and YYNGEE. The CDR3 extends over 15 amino acids. V lost 5 bases and J lost 6, with 15 bases in between. This CDR3 is CASRGDRGINSPLHF. The CDR3, as DNA: TGTGCCAGCAGGGGCGACAGAGGAATTAATTCACCCCTCCACTTT.

J is TRBJ1-1 and V is TRBV20-1; possibly TRBD1 for D (6 bases). The germline V gene has CDR1 DFQATT and CDR2 SNEGSKA (reference sequence). The CDR3 has 11 amino acids. The V gene lost 7 bases and the J gene lost 8 bases, with 14 bases spanning the gap. Here the CDR3 reads CSVTPGAEAFF. CDR3 DNA: TGCAGTGTCACCCCAGGGGCCGAAGCTTTCTTT.

V and J are TRBV14 and TRBJ1-2, with 7 bases aligning to TRBD1. V gave up 6 bases and J gave up 5 bases; unmatched junction bases: 6. Germline CDR1 SGHDN, CDR2 FVKESK. The CDR3 is 13 residues long. The CDR3 bases are TGTGCCAGCAGTCGACAGGGTAAATATGGCTACACCTTC. It codes for CASSRQGKYGYTF. Together with reference TRBV14 and TRBJ1-2, the CDR3 gives the full variable domain: EAGVTQFPSHSVIEKGQTVTLRCDPISGHDNLYWYRRVMGKEIKFLLHFVKESKQDESGMPNNRFLAERTGGTYSTLKVQPAELEDSGVYFCASSRQGKYGYTFGSGTRLTVV.

In DNA form, the CDR3 reads TGTGCCTCAACGGCATCTAGCACAGATACGCAGTATTTT. This codes for CASTASSTDTQYF. The chain has TRBV7-2 and TRBJ2-3; D is ambiguous. Trimming removed 11 bases at V and 0 bases at J, with 12 bases between. The CDR3 extends over 13 amino acids. Germline CDR1 reads SGHTA; CDR2 reads FQGNSA. The variable domain in full, with the rest retrieved from reference TRBV7-2 and TRBJ2-3, is GAGVSQSPSNKVTEKGKDVELRCDPISGHTALYWYRQSLGQGLEFLIYFQGNSAPDKSGLPSDRFSAERTGGSVSTLTIQRTQQEDSAVYLCASTASSTDTQYFGPGTRLTVL.